Each of the 2 T cell receptor beta chains below was sequenced from the same sample in a study of OX40 agonist ivuxolimab in advanced cancers. Here immunoSEQ multiplex PCR was the method, and the copy in TCRdb shows in-frame clones only, minus some. Found here are tens of thousands of clones, roughly 84% of them singletons; the top ten hold roughly 32%. The input for sequencing was CD4+ or CD8+ T cells sorted from blood, taken in a trial of the OX40 agonist ivuxolimab. Receptors were obtained from an adult with an advanced solid tumor such as melanoma, head and neck, liver or kidney cancer.

The chain links TRBV7-6 to TRBJ2-7; 7 nucleotides line up with TRBD1. Trimming cost V 3 bases and J 3 bases; bases outside gene matches: 8. Germline CDR1 reads SGHVS; CDR2 reads FNYEAQ. This CDR3 has 15 amino acids. As DNA, the CDR3 is TGTGCCAGCAGCTTGACGAGGGACAGCTTCTACGAGCAGTACTTC. Its protein product is CASSLTRDSFYEQYF. The full variable domain, completed using reference TRBV7-6 and TRBJ2-7, is GAGVSQSPRYKVTKRGQDVALRCDPISGHVSLYWYRQALGQGPEFLTYFNYEAQQDKSGLPNDRFSAERPEGSISTLTIQRTEQRDSAMYRCASSLTRDSFYEQYFGPGTRLTVT.

The chain employs TRBV29-1 and TRBJ2-1; TRBD1 agrees at 9 bases. This CDR3 comprises 11 residues. The germline V gene has CDR1 SQVTM and CDR2 ANQGSEA. V trimming: 6 bases; J trimming: 6 bases; junction bases outside the gene matches: 0. CDR3 protein: CSVDRGNEQFF. The CDR3 coding sequence is TGCAGCGTGGACAGGGGCAATGAGCAGTTCTTC.